Presented here are 26 T cell receptor beta chains from one specimen sequenced in a study of shared clonotypes between healthy human individuals. Generated by immunoSEQ multiplex PCR, the TCRdb table keeps only in-frame clones and is missing some. The sample lists about 510,000 clones, 90% to 97% occurring once. Sequenced material: naive CD4+ T cells sorted from blood. Subset of the sample: CD45RA+ positively selected. These receptor sequences come from a woman in her 30s in good health.

This rearrangement joins TRBV5-8 to TRBJ2-2, with 9 bases aligning to TRBD1. The V segment lost 1 base and the J segment 4 bases; nucleotides outside the gene matches: 8. The V gene's germline CDR1 is SGHTS and CDR2 YDEGEE. This CDR3 is built from 17 residues. As DNA, the CDR3 is TGTGCCAGCAGCTTGTTAGGTGGGACAGGGACCACCGGGGAGCTGTTTTTT. This codes for CASSLLGGTGTTGELFF.

The chain uses TRBV14 and TRBJ2-7, with 12 bases identical to TRBD2. The CDR3 is made up of 17 amino acids. Germline CDR1 SGHDN, CDR2 FVKESK. V lost 5 bases to trimming and J lost 6 bases; unmatched junction nucleotides: 14. CDR3 residues: CASSKPLGLAGTLEQYF. DNA for the CDR3: TGTGCCAGCAGCAAACCTCTAGGACTAGCGGGAACCCTCGAGCAGTACTTC.

There are a few counts of this clone. Other nucleotide sequences from this sample produce the same CDR3. This chain joins TRBV18 and TRBJ1-2; tentative D call: TRBD1 (6 bases). CDR1 is KGHSH, CDR2 LQKENI, per germline. The CDR3 covers 13 residues. Trimming cost V 2 bases and J 5 bases, with 9 bases left between them. DNA for the CDR3: TGTGCCAGCTCACCAGGACAGAGTTATGGCTACACCTTC. Translating it yields CASSPGQSYGYTF.

The gene calls are TRBV7-6 and TRBJ2-2, with D perhaps matching TRBD1 (5 bases). The V and J ends lost 5 bases and 7 bases respectively, with 11 bases between them. The germline V gene has CDR1 SGHVS and CDR2 FNYEAQ. CDR3 length equals 13 residues. CDR3 sequence (DNA): TGTGCCAGCAGCCTCAGGGATCGCGGGGAGCTGTTTTTT. This sequence encodes CASSLRDRGELFF.

The chain has TRBV18 and TRBJ1-1; D is ambiguous. Trimming took off 5 bases at V and 4 bases at J, with 11 bases between the two ends. The germline gives CDR1 KGHSH, CDR2 LQKENI. The CDR3 is 13 amino acids. DNA for the CDR3: TGTGCCAGCTCAAATGGGGAGCGCACTGAAGCTTTCTTT. Amino acid sequence: CASSNGERTEAFF.

As DNA, the CDR3 is TGCGCCAGCAGCTTGGCTGGCCCTCGGGGAGAGACCCAGTACTTC. This gives the protein CASSLAGPRGETQYF. The gene calls are TRBV5-1 and TRBJ2-5; weak D call: TRBD2 (5 bases). Germline V gives CDR1 SGHRS, CDR2 YFSETQ. V was clipped by 0 bases and J by 4 bases, with 13 bases between them. This CDR3 region has 15 residues.

The chain employs TRBV18 and TRBJ2-2; 7 nucleotides agree with TRBD1. This CDR3 contains 16 residues. The germline V gene has CDR1 KGHSH and CDR2 LQKENI. The V gene end was trimmed by 4 bases and the J gene end by 6 bases; junction bases not matched to a gene: 11. The CDR3 coding sequence is TGTGCCAGCTCACTTACCTCGGACAGGCTGGCCGGGGAGCTGTTTTTT. It encodes CASSLTSDRLAGELFF.

This chain links TRBV5-6 with TRBJ1-4, with 10 bases aligning to TRBD1. V shed 2 bases, J shed 1 base, and the junction held 5 bases outside the gene matches. The CDR3 is 17 amino acids. The germline V gene has CDR1 SGHDT and CDR2 YYEEEE. The CDR3 region is CASSFRQGAITNEKLFF. The CDR3 DNA sequence: TGTGCCAGCAGCTTCCGACAGGGGGCGATAACTAATGAAAAACTGTTTTTT.

V is TRBV2 and J is TRBJ2-3; the D is unclear. The V gene's germline CDR1 is SNHLY and CDR2 FYNNEI. The CDR3 consists of 13 residues. The V and J ends lost 0 bases and 5 bases respectively, with 6 bases between them. In nucleotides, the CDR3 is TGTGCCAGCAGTGAAGCGCTTAGAGATACGCAGTATTTT. The encoded protein is CASSEALRDTQYF.

The rearrangement links TRBV28 to TRBJ2-1, with 10 bases lining up with TRBD2. The CDR3 runs to 15 residues. Germline CDR1 reads MDHEN; CDR2 reads SYDVKM. V trimming: 4 bases; J trimming: 4 bases; junction bases outside the gene matches: 4. The DNA of the CDR3 is TGTGCCAGCAGTTACAGCGGGAGGGCGTACAATGAGCAGTTCTTC. This gives the protein CASSYSGRAYNEQFF.

V and J are TRBV5-1 and TRBJ1-2, with a tentative D call TRBD1 (6 bases). Per germline, CDR1 SGHRS and CDR2 YFSETQ. Trimming left V 0 bases short and J 8 bases short, with 14 bases between. The CDR3 covers 14 residues. CDR3 in amino acids: CASSLASGDRGYTF. The CDR3 DNA is TGCGCCAGCAGCTTGGCCTCAGGGGACCGAGGCTACACCTTC.

The rearrangement joins TRBV30 to TRBJ1-4, with TRBD1 as a possible D gene (5 bases). The CDR3 spans 12 residues. Deletions cut 3 bases from V and 14 bases from J, with 16 bases between. The germline gives CDR1 GTSNPN, CDR2 SVGIG (reference sequence). The CDR3 loop reads CAWSLVEGPLFF. CDR3 nucleotides: TGTGCCTGGAGCCTTGTTGAGGGACCGCTGTTTTTT.

The chain employs TRBV4-1 and TRBJ1-2; tentative D call: TRBD1 (5 bases). V lost 2 bases to trimming and J lost 4 bases, with 8 bases between them. The length of the CDR3 is 13 residues. The germline V gene encodes CDR1 MGHRA and CDR2 YSYEKL. The CDR3 DNA reads as TGCGCCAGCAGCCAACCAGGGAGCTATGGCTACACCTTC. Amino acids: CASSQPGSYGYTF.

V is TRBV6-1 and J is TRBJ2-7; TRBD1 might be the D (6 bases). The V end lost 7 bases, the J end lost 3 bases, and 10 bases lay between the germline ends. The germline gives CDR1 MNHNS, CDR2 SASEGT. This CDR3 is 12 amino acids long. CDR3 nucleotides: TGTGCCAGCAATGACAGGAGCTACGAGCAGTACTTC. This codes for CASNDRSYEQYF.

V gene TRBV6-1 combines with J gene TRBJ2-7; D may be TRBD2 (7 bases). Trimming shortened V by 0 bases and J by 2 bases, and 17 bases separated the two germline ends. Germline V gene data show CDR1 as MNHNS and CDR2 as SASEGT. CDR3 length equals 17 residues. Written as DNA, the CDR3 is TGTGCCAGCAGTGAAGCGGTTAGGGGGGGCTCCGCCTACGAGCAGTACTTC. Encoded protein: CASSEAVRGGSAYEQYF.

This chain connects TRBV28 to TRBJ2-7; 11 nucleotides match TRBD2. The germline V gene has CDR1 MDHEN and CDR2 SYDVKM. The CDR3 runs 12 residues. The CDR3 region is CACSGRAYEQYF. DNA of the CDR3: TGTGCATGTAGCGGGAGGGCCTACGAGCAGTACTTC.

This chain uses TRBV5-1 with TRBJ2-7; tentative D call: TRBD1 (5 bases). The V gene lost 4 bases and the J gene lost 1 base, with 12 bases spanning the gap. Germline values: CDR1 SGHRS, CDR2 YFSETQ. This CDR3 has 14 amino acids. The CDR3 DNA reads as TGCGCCAGCAGCCTGGGGCCAGTTTCCTACGAGCAGTACTTC. This sequence encodes CASSLGPVSYEQYF.

V usage is TRBV7-9 and J usage is TRBJ1-2; D is possibly TRBD1 (6 bases). The CDR3 length is 14 residues. Per germline, CDR1 SEHNR and CDR2 FQNEAQ (reference sequence). The ends were cut back, 4 bases at V and 5 bases at J, with 14 bases in the middle. CDR3 protein: CASSWPGEVYGYTF. DNA of the CDR3: TGTGCCAGCAGCTGGCCAGGGGAAGTATATGGCTACACCTTC. The entire variable domain, with the rest obtained from reference TRBV7-9 and TRBJ1-2, is as follows: DTGVSQNPRHKITKRGQNVTFRCDPISEHNRLYWYRQTLGQGPEFLTYFQNEAQLEKSRLLSDRFSAERPKGSFSTLEIQRTEQGDSAMYLCASSWPGEVYGYTFGSGTRLTVV.

The rearrangement uses TRBV11-2 and TRBJ1-1; D gene ambiguous. Trimming removed 1 base from V and 8 bases from J, with 8 bases in between. CDR3 size: 12 residues. Per the germline V gene, CDR1 is SGHAT and CDR2 is FQNNGV. CDR3 DNA: TGTGCCAGCAGCTTAGCCCGCGGGGAAGCTTTCTTT. This sequence encodes CASSLARGEAFF.

In this sample, this clone turned up once. J is TRBJ2-5 and V is TRBV6-6; TRBD2 matches 14 bases. The J call may be wrong; the DNA end is better matched by TRBJ2-7. CDR1 is MNHNY and CDR2 is SVGAGI in the germline V gene (reference sequence). The CDR3 is made up of 15 amino acids. The CDR3, as DNA: TGTGCCAGCAGTTGGACTAGCGGGAGGCCCTACGAGCAGTACTTC. It codes for CASSWTSGRPYEQYF.

V is TRBV2 and J is TRBJ2-7, with a possible D match to TRBD1 (5 bases). The germline gives CDR1 SNHLY, CDR2 FYNNEI. The germline V and J ends were trimmed by 2 bases and 4 bases, with 12 bases remaining between them. The CDR3 has 14 residues. CDR3 residues: CASSEIQGRYEQYF. In nucleotides, the CDR3 is TGTGCCAGCAGTGAAATCCAGGGTCGGTACGAGCAGTACTTC.

The V and J genes are TRBV28 and TRBJ2-1; D is uncertain. The germline CDR1 and CDR2 sequences are MDHEN and SYDVKM. V was cut by 7 bases and J by 2 bases, with 9 bases left in between. This CDR3 is built from 13 residues. DNA for the CDR3: TGTGCCAGCATAGGGATAACCTACAATGAGCAGTTCTTC. Translation: CASIGITYNEQFF.

This clone is a singleton in its sample. The chain recombines TRBV6-6 with TRBJ1-2; 7 nucleotides align to TRBD1. From germline, CDR1 is MNHNY and CDR2 SVGAGI (reference sequence). With V trimmed by 6 bases and J by 4 bases, 5 bases remained unmatched. The CDR3 loop spans 13 amino acids. The CDR3 nucleotides are TGTGCCAGCAGCAAACAGGGGTTCTATGGCTACACCTTC. It yields the protein CASSKQGFYGYTF.

The V call is TRBV28, the J call TRBJ1-4; no reliable D call. V was shortened by 2 bases and J by 8 bases, with 12 bases between the two germline ends. The germline V gene encodes CDR1 MDHEN and CDR2 SYDVKM. This CDR3 region has 14 residues. The CDR3 region is CASSLDRASEKLFF. The CDR3 region has the DNA TGTGCCAGCAGTTTAGATCGGGCGTCGGAAAAACTGTTTTTT.

The chain uses TRBV18 and TRBJ2-1; 14 bases are shared with TRBD2. Germline CDR1 reads KGHSH; CDR2 reads LQKENI. Trimming took 3 bases from V and 10 from J; bases not matched to a gene: 11. The CDR3 loop spans 17 amino acids. The CDR3 region is CASSPPGLAGEVGEQFF. CDR3 sequence (DNA): TGTGCCAGCTCACCTCCGGGACTAGCGGGAGAGGTGGGGGAGCAGTTCTTC.

V gene TRBV30 combines with J gene TRBJ1-2; 10 bases align to TRBD1. CDR3 length: 13 residues. Germline CDR1 GTSNPN, CDR2 SVGIG (reference sequence). The CDR3 loop reads CALAGTGDYGYTF. In nucleotides, the CDR3 is TGTGCTTTAGCCGGGACAGGGGACTATGGCTACACCTTC.